Here is one T cell receptor beta chain with its context. Sample-barcoded 5' priming and a J-beta primer mix drove a second PCR of roughly 6 to 12 cycles. TCRdb passed the 5' RACE reads through MiXCR, listing each CDR3 protein once. The sample carries around 1.7 million distinct CDR3 sequences, under 30% recorded once. This sample was included in a study of blood T cells in healthy people across ages. The germline V gene has CDR1 MNHEY and CDR2 SMNVEV (reference sequence). The V segment lost 0 bases and the J segment 4 bases; nucleotides outside the gene matches: 9. The CDR3 sequence is 18 residues long.

The TCR originated in a woman in her thirties in good health. The genes are TRBV27 and TRBJ2-2, with TRBD1 matching over 9 bases. The sample was blood. DNA of the CDR3: TGTGCCAGCAGTTTATCGATTCCGGGACAGGGTGCCACCGGGGAGCTGTTTTTT. This codes for CASSLSIPGQGATGELFF.